The 25 T cell receptor beta chains below all came from one sample that was sequenced in a study of post-analysis software for immune sequencing data. Study findings and constraints: Patients carried roughly 5 TRBV segments more frequently than controls did, and TRBV5-6, TRBV5-1 and TRBV20-1 were among them.

Which antigens these TCRs recognize remains unknown. Researchers reported that TCR beta cDNA libraries carried unique molecular identifiers. In TCRdb, the PCR reads were re-called with MiXCR into one record per CDR3 protein. The sample shows about 770,000 distinct CDR3 sequences, 46% of them seen only once. The sequenced sample was blood. Receptors were obtained from a girl aged 5 to 17 with multiple sclerosis.

The chain is built from TRBV6-5 and TRBJ1-2; tentative D call: TRBD1 (6 bases). The germline gives CDR1 MNHEY, CDR2 SVGAGI. Trimming removed 0 bases from V and 10 bases from J, with 12 bases in between. The CDR3 consists of 13 residues. The DNA for the CDR3 is TGTGCCAGCAGTTACTCGACAGGCCGAGTCTACACCTTC. It yields the protein CASSYSTGRVYTF.

V is TRBV5-6 and J is TRBJ2-5; D not resolved. CDR3 length: 14 residues. Per the germline V gene, CDR1 is SGHDT and CDR2 is YYEEEE. Trimming left V 0 bases short and J 5 bases short, with 11 bases between. The CDR3: CASSLASAMETQYF. CDR3 bases: TGTGCCAGCAGCTTGGCTTCAGCCATGGAGACCCAGTACTTC.

The V call is TRBV6-1, the J call TRBJ2-1; TRBD2 matches 7 bases. The CDR3 length is 17 residues. Germline V gene lookup returns CDR1 MNHNS and CDR2 SASEGT. V shed 2 bases and J 2 bases; nucleotides not matched to a gene: 9. DNA for the CDR3: TGTGCCAGCAGTGAAAGAGGATTGGCGGGGGCCTACAATGAGCAGTTCTTC. It is translated as CASSERGLAGAYNEQFF.

This clonotype has more than one count but fewer than ten. J is TRBJ2-2 and V is TRBV11-2, with D tentatively TRBD1 (5 bases). Trimming shortened V by 5 bases and J by 6 bases, and 13 bases separated the two germline ends. This CDR3 comprises 14 residues. Germline lookup yields CDR1 SGHAT and CDR2 FQNNGV. The CDR3: CASSPQGNAGELFF. The CDR3 DNA sequence: TGTGCCAGCAGCCCCCAGGGTAACGCCGGGGAGCTGTTTTTT. The complete variable domain, with remaining parts taken from reference TRBV11-2 and TRBJ2-2, reads EAGVAQSPRYKIIEKRQSVAFWCNPISGHATLYWYQQILGQGPKLLIQFQNNGVVDDSQLPKDRFSAERLKGVDSTLKIQPAKLEDSAVYLCASSPQGNAGELFFGEGSRLTVL.

The gene calls are TRBV4-2 and TRBJ2-7, with 9 bases identical to TRBD2. The V gene end was trimmed by 1 base and the J gene end by 6 bases; junction bases not matched to a gene: 7. Germline CDR1 reads LGHNA; CDR2 reads YNFKEQ. The CDR3 contains 15 residues. CDR3 sequence: CASSQGGSGRFEQYF. DNA for the CDR3: TGTGCCAGCAGCCAAGGAGGGAGCGGGAGGTTCGAGCAGTACTTC.

About this clonotype itself: At one end the junction does not follow the germline gene, possibly because of a read error. Here the CDR3 reads CASSLYKGYEQYF. The CDR3 DNA reads TGTGCTAGCAGCTTATATAAGGGGTACGAGCAGTACTTC. This chain joins TRBV7-7 and TRBJ2-7, with D maybe TRBD1 (5 bases). Looked up from germline, CDR1 is SSHAT and CDR2 is FNYEAQ (reference sequence). The CDR3 spans 13 residues.

CDR3 loop: CASRMGLAGLWRTDTQYF. The CDR3 region has the DNA TGTGCCAGCAGGATGGGACTAGCGGGACTCTGGAGGACAGATACGCAGTATTTT. The rearrangement uses TRBV3-1 and TRBJ2-3; TRBD2 matches 13 bases. Unmatched junction bases numbered 12, after V lost 6 bases and J lost 3 bases. The CDR3 spans 18 residues. In germline, CDR1 is LGHDT, CDR2 YNNKEL (reference sequence).

This clonotype turned up a few times. The chain combines TRBV29-1 with TRBJ2-1; maybe TRBD1 (5 bases). With 5 bases removed from V and 3 bases from J, the gap between germline ends came to 11 bases. The CDR3 consists of 13 residues. Germline V CDR1 and CDR2: SQVTM, ANQGSEA. The DNA for the CDR3 is TGCAGCGTTACAGGAATATTCTACAATGAGCAGTTCTTC. Protein sequence: CSVTGIFYNEQFF.

V and J are TRBV20-1 and TRBJ1-2, with 8 bases aligning to TRBD1. In germline, CDR1 is DFQATT, CDR2 SNEGSKA (reference sequence). The V gene end was trimmed by 3 bases and the J gene end by 6 bases; junction bases not matched to a gene: 9. This CDR3 is built from 14 residues. For the CDR3, the DNA is TGCAGTGCTAGGGTTGGACAGGGAGCCCATGGCTACACCTTC. Its protein is CSARVGQGAHGYTF.

The chain is built from TRBV30 and TRBJ2-3, with D possibly being TRBD1 (5 bases). V gave up 3 bases and J gave up 0 bases, with 13 bases separating them. There are 15 residues in the CDR3. The germline V gene has CDR1 GTSNPN and CDR2 SVGIG (reference sequence). DNA of the CDR3: TGTGCCTGGAGAAAGACAGAGACCAGCACAGATACGCAGTATTTT. Translated, it gives CAWRKTETSTDTQYF.

V usage is TRBV7-2 and J usage is TRBJ1-1; perhaps TRBD1 as D (6 bases). CDR1 is SGHTA, CDR2 FQGNSA, per germline. Trimming left V 1 base short and J 6 bases short, with 12 bases between. The CDR3 extends over 14 amino acids. The CDR3 spells CASSLGRTAPEAFF. Here the CDR3 DNA reads TGTGCCAGCAGCTTAGGTCGGACAGCTCCTGAAGCTTTCTTT.

This clonotype showed up just a few times. The chain links TRBV7-9 to TRBJ2-5; D is uncertain. The germline V and J ends were trimmed by 4 bases and 1 base, with 10 bases remaining between them. The CDR3 has 14 amino acids. CDR1 and CDR2 (germline): SEHNR, FQNEAQ (reference sequence). CDR3 loop: CASSSPGVQETQYF. As DNA, the CDR3 is TGTGCCAGCAGCTCCCCTGGGGTCCAAGAGACCCAGTACTTC.

This sequence joins TRBV27 and TRBJ2-7; tentatively, D is TRBD2 (6 bases). The germline CDR1 and CDR2 sequences are MNHEY and SMNVEV (reference sequence). The CDR3 length is 18 residues. Trimming cost V 2 bases and J 1 base, with 21 bases left between them. Written as DNA, the CDR3 is TGTGCCAGCAGTTTAGGACTGGAGGGGCCCTTGGGATCCTACGAGCAGTACTTC. Its translation: CASSLGLEGPLGSYEQYF.

This clonotype was observed a single time. CDR3 sequence: CASSLRSDSYYGQYF. CDR3 DNA: TGTGCCAGCAGCTTAAGATCCGACAGCTACTACGGGCAGTACTTC. The chain combines TRBV7-6 with TRBJ2-5; D perhaps matches TRBD1 (5 bases). V lost 2 bases and J lost 11, with 21 bases in between. The CDR3 length is 15 residues. Germline loops: CDR1 SGHVS, CDR2 FNYEAQ.

The V and J genes are TRBV28 and TRBJ2-7, with 7 bases identical to TRBD1. The CDR3 contains 12 residues. V lost 7 bases to trimming and J lost 8 bases; unmatched junction nucleotides: 8. CDR1 is MDHEN, CDR2 SYDVKM, per germline. The CDR3, as DNA: TGTGCCAGCAACTCGACAGGGCGCAAGCAGTACTTC. It codes for CASNSTGRKQYF.

This clonotype was counted ten times or more. The gene calls are TRBV9 and TRBJ2-7, with D possibly TRBD1 on 6 matching bases. CDR3 length: 13 amino acids. The V end lost 4 bases, the J end lost 2 bases, and 10 bases lay between the germline ends. Looked up from germline, CDR1 is SGDLS and CDR2 is YYNGEE. The CDR3 DNA sequence: TGTGCCAGCAGCCCAGGGGTTACCTACGAGCAGTACTTC. Translation: CASSPGVTYEQYF.

This clonotype showed up just a few times. V usage is TRBV12-3 or TRBV12-4 and J usage is TRBJ2-4; D possibly matches TRBD1 or TRBD2 (5 bases each). The DNA end favors TRBJ2-7, so the J call may be wrong. The length of the CDR3 is 15 residues. The CDR3 sequence: CASSSFRVGTYEQYF. CDR3 DNA sequence: TGTGCCAGCAGTTCATTCAGGGTCGGGACCTACGAGCAGTACTTC.

J is TRBJ2-1 and V is TRBV29-1, with no clear D. Trimming removed 6 bases at V and 5 bases at J, with 14 bases between. Germline lookup yields CDR1 SQVTM and CDR2 ANQGSEA. The CDR3 runs 13 residues. CDR3 DNA sequence: TGCAGCGTCGCGGATCTCAGGCACAATGAGCAGTTCTTC. Protein sequence: CSVADLRHNEQFF.

V and J are TRBV20-1 and TRBJ2-1; no clear D. The CDR3 extends over 11 amino acids. CDR1 DFQATT and CDR2 SNEGSKA come from the germline V gene (reference sequence). V shed 6 bases and J shed 8 bases, with 11 bases lying between them. Here the CDR3 DNA reads TGCAGTGCCCCCGCGACGGATGAGCAGTTCTTC. It yields the protein CSAPATDEQFF.

This clonotype was detected only a few times. The rearrangement joins TRBV14 to TRBJ2-4; D is ambiguous. The DNA matches TRBJ2-7 better at its end, which makes the J call doubtful. The CDR3 contains 13 residues. Germline CDR1 and CDR2: SGHDN and FVKESK. The CDR3 sequence: CASSQELGSEQYF. DNA of the CDR3: TGTGCCAGCAGCCAAGAGTTAGGATCCGAGCAGTACTTC.

This clonotype was seen more than once but under ten times. V usage is TRBV7-9 and J usage is TRBJ2-1; 10 nucleotides align to TRBD2. Trimming cost V 5 bases and J 10 bases; bases outside gene matches: 2. CDR1 and CDR2 from the germline V gene are SEHNR and FQNEAQ (reference sequence). CDR3 length: 12 amino acids. DNA of the CDR3: TGTGCCAGCAGCACTAGCGGGGAAGAGCAGTTCTTC. It is translated as CASSTSGEEQFF.

The chain carries TRBV5-5 and TRBJ2-6; D ambiguous. Germline assignment: CDR1 SGHKS and CDR2 YYEKEE (reference sequence). V lost 3 bases and J 0 bases, leaving 19 bases between the germline ends. The CDR3 contains 19 residues. Here the CDR3 DNA reads TGTGCCAGCAGCTCCCACTGGGCAACCTCCTACTCTGGGGCCAACGTCCTGACTTTC. Translation: CASSSHWATSYSGANVLTF.

The gene calls are TRBV20-1 and TRBJ2-3; D gene unclear. Trimming left V 1 base short and J 3 bases short, with 5 bases between. The CDR3 extends over 12 amino acids. CDR1 and CDR2 (germline): DFQATT, SNEGSKA (reference sequence). The CDR3 protein is CSARGGTDTQYF. CDR3 DNA: TGCAGTGCTAGAGGTGGGACAGATACGCAGTATTTT.

This sequence joins TRBV6-5 and TRBJ2-7; 8 bases align to TRBD2. After removal of 1 base from V and 0 bases from J, the junction contained 2 bases not matched to a gene. Germline V gene sequence: CDR1 MNHEY, CDR2 SVGAGI. The CDR3 consists of 15 residues. CDR3 sequence reads: CASSYLAGTSYEQYF. DNA for the CDR3: TGTGCCAGCAGTTACTTAGCGGGAACCTCCTACGAGCAGTACTTC.

V gene TRBV7-2 combines with J gene TRBJ1-2; no clear D gene. V lost 5 bases and J lost 2, with 15 bases in between. Germline CDR1 SGHTA, CDR2 FQGNSA. The CDR3 loop spans 15 amino acids. CDR3 protein: CASSPEAGLNYGYTF. For the CDR3, the DNA is TGTGCCAGCAGCCCCGAGGCAGGATTGAACTATGGCTACACCTTC.